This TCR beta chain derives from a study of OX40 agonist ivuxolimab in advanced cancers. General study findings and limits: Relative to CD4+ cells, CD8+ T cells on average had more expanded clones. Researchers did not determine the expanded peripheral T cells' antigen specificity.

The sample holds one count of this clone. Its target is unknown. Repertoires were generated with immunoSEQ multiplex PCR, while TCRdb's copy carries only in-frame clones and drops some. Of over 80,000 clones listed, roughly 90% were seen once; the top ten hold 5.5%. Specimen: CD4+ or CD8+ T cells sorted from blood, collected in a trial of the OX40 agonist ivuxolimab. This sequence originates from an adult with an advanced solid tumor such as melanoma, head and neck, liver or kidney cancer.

CDR3: CASSPVIRSEQYF. The CDR3 DNA reads TGTGCCAGCAGCCCCGTGATACGGAGCGAGCAGTACTTC. The rearrangement joins TRBV7-2 to TRBJ2-7; D ambiguous. The CDR3 consists of 13 residues. V was shortened by 5 bases and J by 6 bases, with 14 bases between the two germline ends. Looked up from germline, CDR1 is SGHTA and CDR2 is FQGNSA.